A single sample gave rise to the 20 T cell receptor beta chains below, sequenced in a study of blood T cell repertoires in COVID-19. Data came from immunoSEQ multiplex PCR; TCRdb stores just in-frame clones and leaves some out. In the table there are more than 200,000 clones, 70% to 90% of which are singletons. The sequenced material came from peripheral blood. These receptors came from a man younger than 45 with active or convalescent COVID-19.

The chain recombines TRBV5-6 with TRBJ1-2; 7 bases match TRBD1. The V segment lost 6 bases and the J segment 8 bases; nucleotides outside the gene matches: 4. Germline V gives CDR1 SGHDT, CDR2 YYEEEE. The CDR3 covers 11 residues. The CDR3 protein is CASNQGGGYTF. In DNA form, the CDR3 reads TGTGCCAGCAACCAGGGGGGCGGCTACACCTTC. Drawing the rest from reference TRBV5-6 and TRBJ1-2, the complete variable domain is DAGVTQSPTHLIKTRGQQVTLRCSPKSGHDTVSWYQQALGQGPQFIFQYYEEEERQRGNFPDRFSGHQFPNYSSELNVNALLLGDSALYLCASNQGGGYTFGSGTRLTVV.

The gene calls are TRBV6-5 and TRBJ2-7; tentative D call: TRBD1 (5 bases). The V end lost 7 bases, the J end lost 3 bases, and 10 bases lay between the germline ends. This CDR3 comprises 12 residues. Germline CDR1 is MNHEY and CDR2 is SVGAGI. The DNA of the CDR3 is TGTGCCAGCAAGGACACGGTCTACGAGCAGTACTTC. Translated: CASKDTVYEQYF.

The sample holds one count of this clone. CDR3 protein: CASSEAGTGYLINEQFF. For the CDR3, the DNA is TGTGCCAGCAGTGAAGCGGGGACAGGGTACTTGATAAATGAGCAGTTCTTC. The gene calls are TRBV6-1 and TRBJ2-1; TRBD1 aligns across 9 bases. The CDR3 covers 17 residues. Germline loops: CDR1 MNHNS, CDR2 SASEGT. J lost 7 bases, V lost 0 bases, and 10 bases had no gene match.

Here the CDR3 reads CASSWGDTEAFF. Here the CDR3 DNA reads TGTGCCAGCAGCTGGGGGGACACTGAAGCTTTCTTT. The rearrangement links TRBV5-6 to TRBJ1-1; D may be TRBD1 (5 bases). The V gene's germline CDR1 is SGHDT and CDR2 YYEEEE. The ends were cut back, 3 bases at V and 3 bases at J, with 6 bases in the middle. The CDR3 length is 12 residues. The full variable domain, completed using reference TRBV5-6 and TRBJ1-1, is DAGVTQSPTHLIKTRGQQVTLRCSPKSGHDTVSWYQQALGQGPQFIFQYYEEEERQRGNFPDRFSGHQFPNYSSELNVNALLLGDSALYLCASSWGDTEAFFGQGTRLTVV.

The chain recombines TRBV9 with TRBJ2-5; 14 bases map to TRBD2. The germline V gene encodes CDR1 SGDLS and CDR2 YYNGEE. The CDR3 has 18 amino acids. V was clipped by 4 bases and J by 2 bases; unmatched bases: 10. DNA of the CDR3: TGTGCCAGCAGCCCCCCGGGACTAGCGGGGGCTAGGCAAGAGACCCAGTACTTC. Residues: CASSPPGLAGARQETQYF. Using reference TRBV9 and TRBJ2-5 for the parts outside the CDR3, the full variable domain is DSGVTQTPKHLITATGQRVTLRCSPRSGDLSVYWYQQSLDQGLQFLIQYYNGEERAKGNILERFSAQQFPDLHSELNLSSLELGDSALYFCASSPPGLAGARQETQYFGPGTRLLVL.

Only a few counts were recorded for this clone. V is TRBV19 and J is TRBJ1-1; D gene unclear. This CDR3 is built from 13 residues. Deletions cut 1 base from V and 3 bases from J, with 6 bases between. Looked up from germline, CDR1 is LNHDA and CDR2 is SQIVND (reference sequence). CDR3 bases: TGTGCCAGTAGTATAGGAGGAGACACTGAAGCTTTCTTT. Translating it yields CASSIGGDTEAFF.

The chain has TRBV19 and TRBJ1-5, with 8 positions matching TRBD1. The junction had 6 bases not matched to a gene; V was cut back by 5 bases and J by 3 bases. This CDR3 spans 15 amino acids. Germline V gene data show CDR1 as LNHDA and CDR2 as SQIVND (reference sequence). CDR3 sequence: CASSLQGVVNQPQHF. CDR3 bases: TGTGCCAGTAGTCTACAGGGGGTAGTCAATCAGCCCCAGCATTTT.

The V gene is TRBV10-2, the J gene TRBJ2-2, with 10 bases aligning to TRBD1. With 10 bases clipped from V and 7 bases from J, the junction kept 9 bases outside the gene matches. This CDR3 spans 14 amino acids. Germline V gene data show CDR1 as WSHSY and CDR2 as SAAADI. The CDR3 bases are TGCGCCATCGAGACAGGGGGCAGAGGCGGGGAGCTGTTTTTT. This codes for CAIETGGRGGELFF.

This sequence joins TRBV7-9 and TRBJ2-1; the match to TRBD2 covers 7 bases. V lost 9 bases to trimming and J lost 8 bases; unmatched junction nucleotides: 4. Germline assignment: CDR1 SEHNR and CDR2 FQNEAQ (reference sequence). The CDR3 is made up of 11 amino acids. CDR3 in amino acids: CARQAGDEQFF. In nucleotides, the CDR3 is TGTGCCAGACAGGCGGGGGATGAGCAGTTCTTC.

The chain joins TRBV24-1 to TRBJ2-2; TRBD2 agrees at 8 bases. CDR1 is KGHDR, CDR2 SFDVKD, per germline. This CDR3 spans 13 amino acids. The ends lost 10 bases at V and 3 bases at J; junction bases unmatched: 3. The CDR3 DNA reads as TGTGCCACGGGGACTAGATACACCGGGGAGCTGTTTTTT. It translates to CATGTRYTGELFF.

The V and J genes are TRBV18 and TRBJ1-1, with D uncertain. V was pared by 3 bases and J by 1 base, with 6 bases between. This CDR3 has 13 residues. Germline CDR1 KGHSH, CDR2 LQKENI. This CDR3 is CASSPRQNTEAFF. In DNA, the CDR3 is TGTGCCAGCTCACCGAGGCAGAACACTGAAGCTTTCTTT.

The chain employs TRBV9 and TRBJ2-1; 13 bases align to TRBD2. After removal of 3 bases from V and 9 bases from J, the junction contained 3 bases not matched to a gene. The CDR3 runs to 14 residues. Germline-derived CDR1 and CDR2 are SGDLS and YYNGEE. CDR3 in amino acids: CASSGTSGGPEQFF. CDR3 in DNA: TGTGCCAGCAGCGGGACTAGCGGGGGCCCTGAGCAGTTCTTC.

The genes are TRBV7-9 and TRBJ2-7, with a possible D match to TRBD1 (6 bases). Germline V gives CDR1 SEHNR, CDR2 FQNEAQ (reference sequence). This CDR3 contains 11 residues. With 4 bases removed from V and 7 bases from J, the gap between germline ends came to 8 bases. CDR3 sequence: CASSSTGEQYF. Written as DNA, the CDR3 is TGTGCCAGCAGCTCTACAGGGGAGCAGTACTTC.

CDR3 in amino acids: CATSHAGDTDTQYF. In nucleotides, the CDR3 is TGTGCCACCAGCCATGCAGGGGACACAGATACGCAGTATTTT. This chain links TRBV15 with TRBJ2-3; TRBD1 is a possible D gene (6 bases). The V end lost 5 bases, the J end lost 2 bases, and 11 bases lay between the germline ends. CDR3 length equals 14 residues. Germline V gene data show CDR1 as LNHNV and CDR2 as YYDKDF (reference sequence).

The chain combines TRBV12-5 with TRBJ2-2; the D is unclear. Per germline, CDR1 LGHNT and CDR2 FRNRAP. V lost 1 base and J 3 bases, leaving 9 bases between the germline ends. This CDR3 contains 15 residues. CDR3 region: CASGLAGGYTGELFF. The CDR3 nucleotides read TGTGCTAGTGGTTTGGCTGGCGGATACACCGGGGAGCTGTTTTTT.

V usage is TRBV7-9 and J usage is TRBJ1-1, with D unclear. The V gene's germline CDR1 is SEHNR and CDR2 FQNEAQ (reference sequence). The CDR3 totals 14 residues. Trimming removed 5 bases at V and 4 bases at J, with 14 bases between. The CDR3: CASSPAPSGTEAFF. For the CDR3, the DNA is TGTGCCAGCAGCCCTGCCCCGTCCGGCACTGAAGCTTTCTTT.

The rearrangement uses TRBV15 and TRBJ1-5; D gene unclear. The V end was cut by 4 bases, the J end by 4 bases, with 20 bases between. There are 17 residues in the CDR3. Germline V CDR1 and CDR2: LNHNV, YYDKDF (reference sequence). The CDR3 bases are TGTGCCACCAGCATAGCCCGCACGCAGTTAGAAAATCAGCCCCAGCATTTT. This encodes CATSIARTQLENQPQHF.

This clone was counted ten times or more. Relative to the germline gene, one junction end is altered; a read error may explain this. This chain joins TRBV6-1 and TRBJ2-7, with D possibly TRBD1 on 7 matching bases. Germline CDR1 reads MNHNS; CDR2 reads SASEGT. The CDR3 runs to 14 residues. CDR3 bases: TGTGCCAGCAGTGAGAGTGAGGAGGGGACAGACGGGGACTTC. Encoded protein: CASSESEEGTDGDF.

V and J are TRBV7-2 and TRBJ1-2; maybe TRBD1 (6 bases). Germline V CDR1 and CDR2: SGHTA, FQGNSA. Trimming stripped 1 base from V and 8 bases from J, with 8 bases between. CDR3 length: 12 residues. CDR3 sequence (DNA): TGTGCCAGCAGCTTAGGGACAGACGGCTACACCTTC. This sequence encodes CASSLGTDGYTF.

This chain's CDR3 is CASSPYTRGVGYTF. The CDR3 DNA is TGTGCCAGCAGTCCATATACGCGGGGGGTTGGCTACACCTTC. The chain uses TRBV25-1 and TRBJ1-2; possibly TRBD1 for D (5 bases). The germline gives CDR1 MGHDK, CDR2 SYGVNS. With 5 bases removed from V and 7 bases from J, the gap between germline ends came to 17 bases. The CDR3 totals 14 residues.